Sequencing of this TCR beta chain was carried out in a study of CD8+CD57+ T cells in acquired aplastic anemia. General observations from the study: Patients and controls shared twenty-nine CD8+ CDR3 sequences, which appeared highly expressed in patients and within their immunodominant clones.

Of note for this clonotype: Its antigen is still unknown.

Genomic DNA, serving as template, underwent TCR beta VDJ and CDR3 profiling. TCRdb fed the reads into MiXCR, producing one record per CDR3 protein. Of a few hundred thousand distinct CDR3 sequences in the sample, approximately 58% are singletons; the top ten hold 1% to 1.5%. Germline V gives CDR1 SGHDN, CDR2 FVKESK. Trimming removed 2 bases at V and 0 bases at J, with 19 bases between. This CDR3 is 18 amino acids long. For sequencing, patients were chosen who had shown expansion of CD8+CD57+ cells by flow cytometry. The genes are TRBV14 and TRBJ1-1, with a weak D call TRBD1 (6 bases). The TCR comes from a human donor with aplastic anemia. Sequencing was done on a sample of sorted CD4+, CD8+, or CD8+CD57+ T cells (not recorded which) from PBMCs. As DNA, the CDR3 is TGTGCCAGCAGCCAACTACCCGGGACAACAGACATGAACACTGAAGCTTTCTTT. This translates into CASSQLPGTTDMNTEAFF.